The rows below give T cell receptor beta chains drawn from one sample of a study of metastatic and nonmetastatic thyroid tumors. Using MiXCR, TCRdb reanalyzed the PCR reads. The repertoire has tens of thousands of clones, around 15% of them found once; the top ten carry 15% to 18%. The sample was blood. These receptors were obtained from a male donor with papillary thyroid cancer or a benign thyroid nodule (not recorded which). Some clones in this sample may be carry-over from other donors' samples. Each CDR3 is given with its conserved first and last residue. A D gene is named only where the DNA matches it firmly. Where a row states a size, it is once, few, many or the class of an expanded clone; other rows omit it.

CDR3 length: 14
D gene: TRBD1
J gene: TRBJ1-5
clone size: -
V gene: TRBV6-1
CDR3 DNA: TGTGCCAGCAGAGACCCGACAGGGAACCAGCCCCAGCATTTT
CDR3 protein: CASRDPTGNQPQHF

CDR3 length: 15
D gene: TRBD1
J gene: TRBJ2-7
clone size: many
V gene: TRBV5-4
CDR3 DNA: TGTGCCAGCAGCCCCGGGACAGCCTTCCCCTACGAGCAGTACTTC
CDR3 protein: CASSPGTAFPYEQYF

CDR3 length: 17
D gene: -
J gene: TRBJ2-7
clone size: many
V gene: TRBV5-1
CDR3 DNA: TGCGCCAGCAGCTTGTTCCAGGGGGGCGGTACCTCCTACGAGCAGTACTTC
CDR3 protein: CASSLFQGGGTSYEQYF

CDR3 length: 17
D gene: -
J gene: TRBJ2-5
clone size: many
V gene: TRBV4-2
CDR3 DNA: TGTGCCAGCAGCCAAGATACGGACCCAACGTACCAAGAGACCCAGTACTTC
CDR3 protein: CASSQDTDPTYQETQYF

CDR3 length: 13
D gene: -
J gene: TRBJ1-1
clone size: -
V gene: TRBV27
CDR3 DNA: TGTGCCAGCACCTCGATTAGAGACACTGAAGCTTTCTTT
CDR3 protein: CASTSIRDTEAFF

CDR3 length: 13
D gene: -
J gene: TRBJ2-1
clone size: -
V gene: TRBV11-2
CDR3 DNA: TGTGCCAGCAGTCTCCCGGGACCTCACGGCCTGTTCTTC
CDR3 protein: CASSLPGPHGLFF

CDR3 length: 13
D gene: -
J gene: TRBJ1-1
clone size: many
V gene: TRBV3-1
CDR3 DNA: TGTGCCAGCAGCCAAGATGGAGTCGTTTCCTCCTTCTTT
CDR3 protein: CASSQDGVVSSFF

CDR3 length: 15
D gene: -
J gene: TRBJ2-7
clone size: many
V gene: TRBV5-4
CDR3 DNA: TGTGCCAGCAGCAGGGTCGGGACTTCCAACTACGAGCAGTACTTC
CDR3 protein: CASSRVGTSNYEQYF

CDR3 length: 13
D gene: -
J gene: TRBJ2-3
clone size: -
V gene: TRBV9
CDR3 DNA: TGTGCCAGCAGCGGGGGGCGAACAGATACGCAGTATTTT
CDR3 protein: CASSGGRTDTQYF

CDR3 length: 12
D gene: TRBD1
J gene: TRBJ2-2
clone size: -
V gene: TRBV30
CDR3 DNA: TGTGCCGGGGGACAGGGTGTCGGGGAGCTGTTTTTT
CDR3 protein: CAGGQGVGELFF

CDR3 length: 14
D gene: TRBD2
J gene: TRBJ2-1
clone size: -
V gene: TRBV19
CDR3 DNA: TGTGCCAGTAGGAGCGGGATGGTTACCAATGAGCAGTTCTTC
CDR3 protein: CASRSGMVTNEQFF

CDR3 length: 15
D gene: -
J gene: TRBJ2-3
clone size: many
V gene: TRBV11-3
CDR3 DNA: TGTGCCAGCCTCCTCCGACGTGCGGGCACAGATACGCAGTATTTT
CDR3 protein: CASLLRRAGTDTQYF

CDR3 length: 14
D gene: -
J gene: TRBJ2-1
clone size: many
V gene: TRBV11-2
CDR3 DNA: TGTGCCAGCAGCTTAGAAGGGCTCTTGCGGGAGCAGTTCTTC
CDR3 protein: CASSLEGLLREQFF

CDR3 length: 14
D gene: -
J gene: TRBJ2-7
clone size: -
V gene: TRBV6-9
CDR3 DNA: TGTGCCAGCAGTTATTCGCTGGCTATAGACGAGCAGTACTTC
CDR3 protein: CASSYSLAIDEQYF

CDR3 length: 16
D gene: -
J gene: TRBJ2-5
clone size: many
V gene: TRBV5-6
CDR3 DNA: TGTGCCAGCAGCTTTGGTCTGGAGGCCAGAGGGGAGACCCAGTACTTC
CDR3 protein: CASSFGLEARGETQYF

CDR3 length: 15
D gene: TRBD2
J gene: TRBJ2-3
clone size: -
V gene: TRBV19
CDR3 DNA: TGTGCCAGTATTAGTACTAGCGGGGGCACAGATACGCAGTATTTT
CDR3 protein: CASISTSGGTDTQYF

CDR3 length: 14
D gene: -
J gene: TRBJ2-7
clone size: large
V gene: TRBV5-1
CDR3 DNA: TGCGCCAGCAGCTTGAGACAGAATCTCTACGAGCAGTACTTC
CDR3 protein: CASSLRQNLYEQYF

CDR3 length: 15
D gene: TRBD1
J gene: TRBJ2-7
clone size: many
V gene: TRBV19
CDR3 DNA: TGTGCCAGTAGTATAAAGGCGGACAGGGGTTACGAGCAGTACTTC
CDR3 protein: CASSIKADRGYEQYF

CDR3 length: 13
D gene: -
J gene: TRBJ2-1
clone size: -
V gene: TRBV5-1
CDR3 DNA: TGCGCCAGCAGCTTGAGCGGCTACAATGAGCAGTTCTTC
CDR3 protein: CASSLSGYNEQFF

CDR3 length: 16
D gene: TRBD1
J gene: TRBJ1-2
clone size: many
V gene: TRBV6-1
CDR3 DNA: TGTGCCAGCAGCTTGGGACAGGGGGCGCAAAGCTATGGCTACACCTTC
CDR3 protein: CASSLGQGAQSYGYTF

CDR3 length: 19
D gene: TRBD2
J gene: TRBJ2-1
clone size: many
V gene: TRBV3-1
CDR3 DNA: TGTGCCAGCAGCCAAGATCGACTAGCGGGAGGGCCGCGGGACAATGAGCAGTTCTTC
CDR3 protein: CASSQDRLAGGPRDNEQFF

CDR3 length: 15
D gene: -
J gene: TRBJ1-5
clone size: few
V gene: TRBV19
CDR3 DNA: TGTGCCAGTATGCGGGGGACCCAAAGCAATCAGCCCCAGCATTTT
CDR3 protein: CASMRGTQSNQPQHF

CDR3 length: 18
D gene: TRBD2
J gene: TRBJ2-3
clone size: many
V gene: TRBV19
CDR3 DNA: TGTGCCAGTAGTTCCGAGCGGGAGGGCCTAGGTAGCACAGATACGCAGTATTTT
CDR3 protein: CASSSEREGLGSTDTQYF

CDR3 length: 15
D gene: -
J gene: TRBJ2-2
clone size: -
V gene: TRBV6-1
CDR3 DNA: TGTGCCAGCAGTGAATTTAGGGGGGACACCGGGGAGCTGTTTTTT
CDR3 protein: CASSEFRGDTGELFF

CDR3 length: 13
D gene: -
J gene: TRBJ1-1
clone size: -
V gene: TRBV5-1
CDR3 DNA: TGCTCCAGCAGCTTGAGACCGGCGACTGAAGCTTTTTTT
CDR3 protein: CSSSLRPATEAFF

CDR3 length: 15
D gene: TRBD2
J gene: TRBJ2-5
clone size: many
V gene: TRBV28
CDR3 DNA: TGTGCCAGCAGTTTTTTGGGACTAGGTCAAGAGACCCAGTACTTC
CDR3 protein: CASSFLGLGQETQYF

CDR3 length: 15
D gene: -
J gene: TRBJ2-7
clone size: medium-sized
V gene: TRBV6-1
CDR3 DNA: TGTGCCAGCGGGACGACTAGTACTATTCGTAACGAGCAGTACTTC
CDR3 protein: CASGTTSTIRNEQYF

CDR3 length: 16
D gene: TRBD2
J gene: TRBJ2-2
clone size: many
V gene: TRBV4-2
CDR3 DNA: TGTGCCAGCAGCCGAGACTTGCCTAGCGGAACCGGGGAGCTGTTTTTT
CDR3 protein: CASSRDLPSGTGELFF

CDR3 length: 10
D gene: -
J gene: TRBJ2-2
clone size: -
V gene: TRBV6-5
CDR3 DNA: TGTGCCAGTGGGACCTGTGAGCTGTTTTTT
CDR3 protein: CASGTCELFF

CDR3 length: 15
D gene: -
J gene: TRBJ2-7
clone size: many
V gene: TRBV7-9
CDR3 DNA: TGTGCCAGCACCGCCTTTGCGGAGACTTATGACGAGCAGTACTTC
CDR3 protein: CASTAFAETYDEQYF

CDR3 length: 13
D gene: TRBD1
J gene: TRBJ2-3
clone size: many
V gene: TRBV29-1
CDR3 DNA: TGCAGCGTTGCCAGGGGGCCGGGAGATACGCAGTATTTT
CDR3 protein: CSVARGPGDTQYF

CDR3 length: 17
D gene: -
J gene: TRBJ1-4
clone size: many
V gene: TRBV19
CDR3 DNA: TGTGCCAGTACCGACATCACCTCAGGGGCCATAAATGAAAAACTGTTTTTT
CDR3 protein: CASTDITSGAINEKLFF

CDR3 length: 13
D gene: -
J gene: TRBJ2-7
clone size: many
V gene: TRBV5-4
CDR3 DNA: TGTGCCAGCAGCTTGGGGTTAGGGTACGAGCAGTACTTC
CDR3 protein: CASSLGLGYEQYF

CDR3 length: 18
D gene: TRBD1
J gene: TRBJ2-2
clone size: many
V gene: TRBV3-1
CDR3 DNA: TGTGCCAGCAGCCCGCGAGGGGACAGGAAGGTTTACACCGGGGAGCTGTTTTTT
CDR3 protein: CASSPRGDRKVYTGELFF

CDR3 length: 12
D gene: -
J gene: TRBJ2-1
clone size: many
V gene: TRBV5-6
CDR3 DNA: TGTGCCAGCAGCTTGGTGGGTGATGAGCAGTTCTTC
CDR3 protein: CASSLVGDEQFF

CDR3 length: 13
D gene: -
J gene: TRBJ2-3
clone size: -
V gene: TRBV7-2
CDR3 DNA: TGTGCCAGCAGCTTTAACAAGGGGGATACGCAGTATTTT
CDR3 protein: CASSFNKGDTQYF

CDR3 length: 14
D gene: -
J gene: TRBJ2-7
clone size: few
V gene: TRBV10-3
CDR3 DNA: TGTGCCATCAGTGAGTCAACAGGTCGGGACGAGCAGTACTTC
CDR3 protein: CAISESTGRDEQYF

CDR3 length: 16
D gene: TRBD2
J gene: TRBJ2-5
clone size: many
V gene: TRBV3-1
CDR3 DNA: TGTGCCAGCAGTTACTATAGCGGGGGGAGTCAAGAGACCCAGTACTTC
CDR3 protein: CASSYYSGGSQETQYF

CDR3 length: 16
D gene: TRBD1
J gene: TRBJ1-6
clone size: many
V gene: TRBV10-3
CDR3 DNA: TGTGCCATCAGAGACCCGGGACAGCTCTATAATTCACCCCTCCACTTT
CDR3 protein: CAIRDPGQLYNSPLHF

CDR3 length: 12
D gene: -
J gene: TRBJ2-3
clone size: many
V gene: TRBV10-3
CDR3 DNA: TGTGCCATCAGTAGTGCGGGCGATACGCAGTATTTT
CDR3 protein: CAISSAGDTQYF

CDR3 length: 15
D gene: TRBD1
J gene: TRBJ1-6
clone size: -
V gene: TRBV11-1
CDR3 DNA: TGTGCCAGCAGCTTAGCGCCTCACAGGGGTGCACCCCTCCACTTT
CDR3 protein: CASSLAPHRGAPLHF